One and the same sample provided the 20 T cell receptor beta chains below, sequenced in a study of blood T cell repertoires in COVID-19 (dated by TCRdb to 2020 to 2021). Receptor amplification or capture employed the immunoSEQ multiplex PCR assay. Entries here come from immuneACCESS through TCRdb and include only in-frame sequences with V and J called. Some clones fail to appear in such tables; in the studies checked, an unresolved V gene covers under half of the shortfall, and the cause of the remainder is unknown. Present in this sample are roughly 150,000 clones, roughly 82% of which were seen just once. The ten largest clonotypes hold around 6.7% of the sample. The sequencing input was peripheral blood. The origin of the receptors is a woman aged 50 to 60 in a cohort sampled during active or convalescent COVID-19.

The chain recombines TRBV7-6 with TRBJ1-4, with unresolved D. Trimming left V 2 bases short and J 3 bases short, with 10 bases between. The CDR3 loop spans 15 amino acids. Per germline, CDR1 SGHVS and CDR2 FNYEAQ. This CDR3 is CASSLLHSPNEKLFF. The CDR3 nucleotides read TGTGCCAGCAGCTTATTGCACAGCCCTAATGAAAAACTGTTTTTT.

The chain links TRBV7-9 to TRBJ1-2, with D perhaps TRBD1 (5 bases). The ends were cut back, 2 bases at V and 2 bases at J, with 9 bases in the middle. There are 14 residues in the CDR3. Germline values: CDR1 SEHNR, CDR2 FQNEAQ (reference sequence). The CDR3 sequence: CASSLKEGNYGYTF. The CDR3 nucleotides read TGTGCCAGCAGCTTAAAGGAGGGGAACTATGGCTACACCTTC.

The V gene is TRBV6-4, the J gene TRBJ2-2, with a tentative D call TRBD2 (5 bases). The CDR3 runs to 14 residues. CDR1 is MRHNA, CDR2 SNTAGT, per germline. Trimming stripped 5 bases from V and 3 bases from J, with 10 bases between. In nucleotides, the CDR3 is TGTGCCAGCAGTCTGGAGGTGGACACCGGGGAGCTGTTTTTT. Translated: CASSLEVDTGELFF.

This rearrangement joins TRBV4-1 to TRBJ1-3; D is ambiguous. V lost 0 bases to trimming and J lost 0 bases, with 9 bases between them. CDR3 length: 16 residues. CDR1 MGHRA and CDR2 YSYEKL come from the germline V gene. CDR3 residues: CASSQERTTSGNTIYF. The CDR3 coding sequence is TGCGCCAGCAGCCAAGAAAGAACAACCTCTGGAAACACCATATATTTT.

CDR3 nucleotide sequence: TGTGCCAGTAGTATCCAGGTAGCTGGGGCCAACGTCCTGACTTTC. This encodes CASSIQVAGANVLTF. The chain carries TRBV19 and TRBJ2-6; no clear D gene. Germline V gene data show CDR1 as LNHDA and CDR2 as SQIVND (reference sequence). Trimming removed 3 bases from V and 2 bases from J, with 8 bases in between. The CDR3 loop spans 15 amino acids.

This clone was recorded a few times. CDR3 coding DNA: TGCGCCAGCAGCTTGGGGACAGGGGTTTACTATGGCTACACCTTC. Residues: CASSLGTGVYYGYTF. The gene calls are TRBV5-1 and TRBJ1-2; 9 bases agree with TRBD1. The CDR3 is 15 amino acids. The V and J ends lost 0 bases and 3 bases, in that order; junction bases with no gene match: 3. Looked up from germline, CDR1 is SGHRS and CDR2 is YFSETQ.

The chain carries TRBV7-9 and TRBJ1-2; perhaps TRBD1 as D (6 bases). V lost 3 bases to trimming and J lost 4 bases, with 21 bases between them. This CDR3 region has 17 residues. The V gene's germline CDR1 is SEHNR and CDR2 FQNEAQ (reference sequence). CDR3 sequence: CASSFGQLKLTIYGYTF. DNA for the CDR3: TGTGCCAGCAGCTTTGGACAGCTTAAGCTCACTATCTATGGCTACACCTTC.

This sequence joins TRBV7-9 and TRBJ2-7; 7 bases are a match to TRBD1. In germline, CDR1 is SEHNR, CDR2 FQNEAQ (reference sequence). Losses at the gene ends were 2 bases for V and 2 bases for J; bases not matched to a gene: 6. This CDR3 has 15 amino acids. CDR3 loop: CASSLIAGGAYEQYF. In DNA form, the CDR3 reads TGTGCCAGCAGCTTAATAGCAGGGGGAGCCTACGAGCAGTACTTC.

CDR3 amino acids: CASSSRDSNSPLHF. Written as DNA, the CDR3 is TGTGCCAGCAGTTCCCGGGACAGTAATTCACCCCTCCACTTT. This chain uses TRBV6-5 with TRBJ1-6, with 7 bases that match TRBD1. This CDR3 is built from 14 residues. Trimming took 4 bases from V and 6 from J; bases not matched to a gene: 3. The germline CDR1 and CDR2 sequences are MNHEY and SVGAGI.

The chain employs TRBV7-2 and TRBJ1-1; 7 bases are shared with TRBD1. The V gene end was trimmed by 4 bases and the J gene end by 0 bases; junction bases not matched to a gene: 8. The CDR3 consists of 16 residues. The germline V gene encodes CDR1 SGHTA and CDR2 FQGNSA. The CDR3 protein is CASSSVRDSVNTEAFF. The CDR3, as DNA: TGTGCCAGCAGCTCAGTTCGGGACAGCGTGAACACTGAAGCTTTCTTT. The entire variable domain, with the rest obtained from reference TRBV7-2 and TRBJ1-1, is as follows: GAGVSQSPSNKVTEKGKDVELRCDPISGHTALYWYRQSLGQGLEFLIYFQGNSAPDKSGLPSDRFSAERTGGSVSTLTIQRTQQEDSAVYLCASSSVRDSVNTEAFFGQGTRLTVV.

The gene calls are TRBV6-2 or TRBV6-3 and TRBJ2-7; perhaps TRBD1 as D (6 bases). V lost 6 bases, J lost 2 bases, and 17 bases lay in between. The V gene's germline CDR1 is MNHEY and CDR2 SVGEGT. The CDR3 has 15 residues. CDR3 in DNA: TGTGCCAGCAGCCAGCTGGACAGAAGACCCTACGAGCAGTACTTC. This codes for CASSQLDRRPYEQYF.

V usage is TRBV3-1 (or the pseudogene TRBV3-2) and J usage is TRBJ2-1, with D possibly being TRBD2 (5 bases). This CDR3 is 15 amino acids long. The V end was cut by 4 bases, the J end by 0 bases, with 10 bases between. Germline loops: CDR1 LGHDT, CDR2 YNNKEL (reference sequence). Here the CDR3 DNA reads TGTGCCAGCAGCCGTAGCGACACCTCCTACAATGAGCAGTTCTTC. It encodes CASSRSDTSYNEQFF.

As DNA, the CDR3 is TGTGCCAGCCAAGATTCGGGGAAGGATACGCAGTATTTT. It encodes CASQDSGKDTQYF. This sequence joins TRBV6-6 and TRBJ2-3; a weak D match, TRBD2 (5 bases). The CDR3 spans 13 residues. Germline V gene sequence: CDR1 MNHNY, CDR2 SVGAGI (reference sequence). Trimming stripped 8 bases from V and 6 bases from J, with 15 bases between.

The V and J genes are TRBV24-1 and TRBJ1-1; D gene ambiguous. Trimming pared 4 bases from V and 1 base from J, leaving 6 bases between. CDR1 is KGHDR, CDR2 SFDVKD, per germline. The CDR3 runs 13 residues. CDR3 residues: CATSDYENTEAFF. For the CDR3, the DNA is TGTGCCACCAGTGACTACGAGAACACTGAAGCTTTCTTT.

The V call is TRBV9, the J call TRBJ2-3, with 11 bases lining up with TRBD2. The junction had 9 bases not matched to a gene; V was cut back by 3 bases and J by 3 bases. This CDR3 contains 17 residues. Germline V CDR1 and CDR2: SGDLS, YYNGEE. CDR3 in amino acids: CASSAHWASGGTDTQYF. The CDR3 DNA reads TGTGCCAGCAGCGCCCACTGGGCTAGCGGGGGGACAGATACGCAGTATTTT.

The V call is TRBV5-1, the J call TRBJ2-1; TRBD2 matches 13 bases. The CDR3 extends over 16 amino acids. CDR1 is SGHRS, CDR2 YFSETQ, per germline. V dropped 4 bases and J dropped 15; count of bases not matched to a gene: 16. CDR3 bases: TGCGCCAGCAGCAGGGGTGGAGGGACTAGCGGGGTTGGACGGTTCTTC. It translates to CASSRGGGTSGVGRFF. Drawing the rest from reference TRBV5-1 and TRBJ2-1, the complete variable domain is KAGVTQTPRYLIKTRGQQVTLSCSPISGHRSVSWYQQTPGQGLQFLFEYFSETQRNKGNFPGRFSGRQFSNSRSEMNVSTLELGDSALYLCASSRGGGTSGVGRFFGPGTRLTVL.

The chain links TRBV2 to TRBJ1-1; TRBD1 matches 7 bases. The germline V gene has CDR1 SNHLY and CDR2 FYNNEI. The CDR3 runs 13 residues. The junction had 8 bases not matched to a gene; V was cut back by 6 bases and J by 7 bases. Here the CDR3 DNA reads TGTGCCAGCAGGGAGACAGGGTATAGTGAAGCTTTCTTT. Encoded protein: CASRETGYSEAFF.

This clone has only a few counts. The CDR3 spells CAWRRDRGHRSYEQYF. DNA for the CDR3: TGTGCCTGGAGGCGGGACAGGGGGCATCGTTCCTACGAGCAGTACTTC. The chain has TRBV30 and TRBJ2-7, with 12 bases that match TRBD1. CDR1 is GTSNPN and CDR2 is SVGIG in the germline V gene (reference sequence). J was trimmed by 1 base and V by 3 bases; bases with no gene match: 7. This CDR3 has 16 residues.

The rearrangement uses TRBV6-5 and TRBJ1-4; the match to TRBD1 covers 9 bases. This CDR3 contains 16 residues. The V segment lost 8 bases and the J segment 4 bases; nucleotides outside the gene matches: 11. Germline CDR1 MNHEY, CDR2 SVGAGI. The CDR3 nucleotides are TGTGCCAGCGGTTTGGTTGGGACAGGGTTTAATGAAAAACTGTTTTTT. This sequence encodes CASGLVGTGFNEKLFF.

The chain links TRBV19 to TRBJ1-1; D is uncertain. Germline CDR1 LNHDA, CDR2 SQIVND (reference sequence). The CDR3 contains 11 residues. The germline V and J ends were trimmed by 10 bases and 3 bases, with 9 bases remaining between them. CDR3 nucleotides: TGTGCCATCGGGGAGGACACTGAAGCTTTCTTT. This gives the protein CAIGEDTEAFF.